The sequence of this T cell receptor (beta chain) was determined in a study of spatial heterogeneity in lung cancer. Per the germline V gene, CDR1 is LGHNA and CDR2 is YNFKEQ. Trimming stripped 2 bases from V and 2 bases from J, with 12 bases between. The CDR3 covers 15 residues. MiXCR, run by TCRdb on the 5' RACE reads, gives a single entry per CDR3 protein. The sample shows about 100,000 distinct CDR3 sequences, roughly 21% of them seen only once. Noted time point: blood at routine non-recurrence follow-up after resection. There are many counts of this clonotype. Sequencing used PBMCs, obtained at follow-up. This clonotype originated in a male donor with early-stage non-small cell lung cancer. This rearrangement joins TRBV4-2 to TRBJ1-1; D is possibly TRBD1 (5 bases). The CDR3 DNA sequence: TGTGCCAGCAGCCAAAAGACAGAGATAAACACTGAAGCTTTCTTT. Amino acid sequence: CASSQKTEINTEAFF.